This T cell receptor (beta chain) was sequenced during a study of cytomegalovirus exposure and HLA in healthy donors. Whole-study results and caveats: More clonal expansion characterized HLA-associated TCR beta chains than equally common others in a later analysis.

The PCR made use of 60 Vbeta and 13 Jbeta primers. TCRdb keeps only in-frame clones here, not all; method: immunoSEQ multiplex PCR. This table holds 65,000 to 85,000 clones. Trimming took 6 bases from V and 9 from J, leaving 20 bases between them. The CDR3 covers 14 residues. CDR1 is MDHEN, CDR2 SYDVKM, per germline. Concerning this clone: The target antigen is unknown.

Sequences were obtained from PBMCs. The TCR comes from a woman aged 55 to 70 in good health and CMV-seronegative. The chain recombines TRBV28 with TRBJ1-2; D unclear. The CDR3 DNA sequence: TGTGCCAGCAGGTTAACGGGCCGGGGAAGTAGCTACACCTTC. It is translated as CASRLTGRGSSYTF.